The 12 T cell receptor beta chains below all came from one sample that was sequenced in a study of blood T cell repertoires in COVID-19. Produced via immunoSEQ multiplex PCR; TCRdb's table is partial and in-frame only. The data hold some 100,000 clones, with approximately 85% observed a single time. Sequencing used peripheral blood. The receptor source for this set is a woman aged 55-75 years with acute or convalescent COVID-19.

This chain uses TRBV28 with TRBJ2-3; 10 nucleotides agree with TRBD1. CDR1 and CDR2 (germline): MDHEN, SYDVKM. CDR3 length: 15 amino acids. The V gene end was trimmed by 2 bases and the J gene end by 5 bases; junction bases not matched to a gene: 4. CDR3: CASSLRTGGIDTQYF. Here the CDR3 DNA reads TGTGCCAGCAGTTTAAGGACAGGGGGGATAGATACGCAGTATTTT.

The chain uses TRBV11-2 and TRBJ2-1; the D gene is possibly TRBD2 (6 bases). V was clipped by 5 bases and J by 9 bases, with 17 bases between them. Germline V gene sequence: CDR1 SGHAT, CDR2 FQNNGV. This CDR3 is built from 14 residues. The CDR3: CASSPSLGRIEQFF. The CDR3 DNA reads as TGTGCCAGCAGCCCTTCCTTAGGGAGGATTGAGCAGTTCTTC.

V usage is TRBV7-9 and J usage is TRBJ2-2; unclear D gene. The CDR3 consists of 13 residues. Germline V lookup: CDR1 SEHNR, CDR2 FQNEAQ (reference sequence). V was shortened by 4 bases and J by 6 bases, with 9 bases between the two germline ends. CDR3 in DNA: TGTGCCAGCAGCTCCCCACGGGCCGGGGAGCTGTTTTTT. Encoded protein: CASSSPRAGELFF.

CDR3 loop: CASKTGQGDNSPLHF. CDR3 bases: TGCGCCAGCAAGACCGGACAGGGGGATAATTCACCCCTCCACTTT. The chain combines TRBV5-1 with TRBJ1-6; 10 nucleotides agree with TRBD1. Trimming removed 6 bases from V and 5 bases from J; junction bases left unmatched: 5. CDR3 length: 15 amino acids. CDR1 and CDR2 (germline): SGHRS, YFSETQ.

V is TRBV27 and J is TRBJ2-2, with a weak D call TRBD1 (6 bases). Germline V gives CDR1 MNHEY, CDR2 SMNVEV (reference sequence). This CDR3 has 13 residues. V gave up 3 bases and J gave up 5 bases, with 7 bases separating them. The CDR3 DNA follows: TGTGCCAGCAGTTTCCAGGGGACCGGGGAGCTGTTTTTT. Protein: CASSFQGTGELFF.

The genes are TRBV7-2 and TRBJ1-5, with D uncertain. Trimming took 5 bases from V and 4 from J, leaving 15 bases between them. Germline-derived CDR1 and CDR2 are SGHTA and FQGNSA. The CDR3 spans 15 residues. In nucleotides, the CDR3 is TGTGCCAGCAGCCCCACCCTCTTAGAGAATCAGCCCCAGCATTTT. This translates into CASSPTLLENQPQHF. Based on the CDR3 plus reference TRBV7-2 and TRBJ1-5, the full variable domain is GAGVSQSPSNKVTEKGKDVELRCDPISGHTALYWYRQSLGQGLEFLIYFQGNSAPDKSGLPSDRFSAERTGGSVSTLTIQRTQQEDSAVYLCASSPTLLENQPQHFGDGTRLSIL.

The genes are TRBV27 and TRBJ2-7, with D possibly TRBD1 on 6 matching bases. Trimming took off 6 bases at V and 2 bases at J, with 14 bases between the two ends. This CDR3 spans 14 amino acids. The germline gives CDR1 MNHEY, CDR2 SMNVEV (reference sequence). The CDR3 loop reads CASSPSRGPYEQYF. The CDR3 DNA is TGTGCCAGCAGCCCTTCCAGGGGTCCCTACGAGCAGTACTTC.

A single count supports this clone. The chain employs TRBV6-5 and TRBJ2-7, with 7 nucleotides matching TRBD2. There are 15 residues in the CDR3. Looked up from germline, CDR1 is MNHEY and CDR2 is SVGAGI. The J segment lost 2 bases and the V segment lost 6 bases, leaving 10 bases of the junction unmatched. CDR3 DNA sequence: TGTGCCAGCAGAACCGGGGTAGCGGGTCCCTACGAGCAGTACTTC. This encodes CASRTGVAGPYEQYF.

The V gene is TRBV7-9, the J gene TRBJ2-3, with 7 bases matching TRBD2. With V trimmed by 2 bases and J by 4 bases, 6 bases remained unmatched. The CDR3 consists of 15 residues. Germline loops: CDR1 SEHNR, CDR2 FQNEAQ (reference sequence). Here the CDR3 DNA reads TGTGCCAGCAGCTTAAAGGTCCGGGAGGCAGATACGCAGTATTTT. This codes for CASSLKVREADTQYF.

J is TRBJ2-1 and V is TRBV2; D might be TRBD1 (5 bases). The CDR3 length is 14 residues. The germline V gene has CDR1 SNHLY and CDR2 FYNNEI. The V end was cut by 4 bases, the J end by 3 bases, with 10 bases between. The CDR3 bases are TGTGCCAGCAGTGTTAACCAGGGCTACAATGAGCAGTTCTTC. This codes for CASSVNQGYNEQFF.

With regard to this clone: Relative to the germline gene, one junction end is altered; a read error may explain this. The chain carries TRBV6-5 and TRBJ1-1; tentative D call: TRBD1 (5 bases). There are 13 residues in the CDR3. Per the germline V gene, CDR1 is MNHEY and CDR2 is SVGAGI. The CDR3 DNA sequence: TGTGTCAGCACATCCTTAGGGGTCACTGAAGCTTTCTTT. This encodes CVSTSLGVTEAFF.

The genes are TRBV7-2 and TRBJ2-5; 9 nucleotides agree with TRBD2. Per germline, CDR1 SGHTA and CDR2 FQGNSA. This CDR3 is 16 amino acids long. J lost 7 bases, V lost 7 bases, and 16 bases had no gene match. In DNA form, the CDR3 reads TGTGCCAGCACCTCTGCGGCTAGCGGGACCTCGGGGACCCAGTACTTC. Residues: CASTSAASGTSGTQYF.